This TCR beta chain was sequenced during a study of OX40 agonist ivuxolimab in advanced cancers. Study-level background: The costimulatory receptor OX40 (CD134) was targeted by ivuxolimab, a fully human IgG2 agonistic monoclonal antibody. Intravenous ivuxolimab was administered to patients every 2 weeks at six dose levels: 0.01, 0.1, 0.3, 1.5, 3 and 10 mg/kg. Of the 50 to 55 dose-escalation patients, hepatocellular carcinoma was present in around 20, melanoma in approximately 15, renal cell carcinoma in 9 and head and neck cancer in 9. In the dose-escalation cohort, roughly four fifths of patients were male, and the mean age was roughly 60 years, with a range of roughly 23 to 85. Patients were allowed to have had prior anti-PD-1, anti-PD-L1 or anti-CTLA-4 therapy, and approximately 40% of the dose-escalation patients had been treated with checkpoint inhibitors. Partial responses were achieved by three dose-escalation patients, of whom one had hepatocellular carcinoma and two had cutaneous melanoma. Peripheral TCRbeta sequencing was intended to test whether TCR sequence diversity was altered and clonal T-cell expansion was caused by ivuxolimab. The paper reports the monotherapy dose-escalation portion (N of about 50 patients) of the phase I ivuxolimab trial. Overall study outcomes, separate from this receptor: Partial responders in the 0.1-3.0 mg/kg groups had among the lowest normalized peripheral clonal expansion, especially among CD8+ T cells. The antigen specificity of the clonally expanded peripheral T cells was not determined. Low levels of normalized T-cell clonal expansion were also shown by some nonresponding patients. After ivuxolimab, more expanded clones were found on average in CD8+ T cells than in CD4+ T cells. Clonal expansion of both CD4+ and CD8+ blood T cells was observed from baseline to week 6 at doses 0.1 to 3.0 mg/kg.

Trimming costs V 2 bases and J 7 bases, and their ends lie 11 bases apart. Measured from the cysteine to the phenylalanine, the CDR3 is 14 residues long. The only DNA kept is the CDR3, 42 bases in frame from the first base. In the germline V gene (reference sequence), CDR1 corresponds to SEHNR and CDR2 to FQNEAQ. The trial excluded patients who had a history of autoimmune disease or who were on systemic immunosuppression. Peripheral blood for TCR sequencing was collected from all dose cohorts at baseline, on cycle 4 day 1, and on cycle 7 day 1. The samples were taken from a phase I, first-in-human, multicenter, open-label dose-escalation trial of ivuxolimab. Adults with locally advanced or metastatic melanoma, renal cell, hepatocellular, or head and neck squamous cell carcinoma were enrolled in the trial. Before TCR sequencing, CD4+ T cells and CD8+ T cells from peripheral blood were sorted into separate populations.

Genomic DNA was extracted from sorted cells for sequencing of the TCRbeta CDR3 region. The immunoSEQ Assay was used to sequence the TCRbeta CDR3 regions. Sourced from immuneACCESS, this table was stored by TCRdb with only in-frame sequences that have V and J called. A share of the clones is absent; for the studies checked, an unresolved V gene accounts for under half, and the remainder has no known explanation. Recorded for this sample are about 61,000 clones; approximately 77% of them occurred a single time. Under 0.65% of the sample is taken by the ten largest. About this clone itself: What this receptor recognizes is not known. Base qualities are not provided; no much larger clone lies one nucleotide away.

This sequence was found in an adult with an advanced solid tumor such as melanoma, head and neck, liver or kidney cancer. The rearrangement joined TRBV7-9 to TRBJ1-4; no D segment can be confidently identified. The source was CD4+ or CD8+ T cells sorted from blood, collected in a trial of the OX40 agonist ivuxolimab. The CDR3 protein: CASSLRGLGEKLFF. Here is the DNA: TGTGCCAGCAGCTTAAGAGGGCTAGGTGAAAAACTGTTTTTT.